Below are 20 T cell receptor beta chains sequenced from a single sample in a study of cytomegalovirus exposure and HLA in healthy donors. The PCR had 60 Vbeta and 13 Jbeta primers. Here immunoSEQ multiplex PCR was the method, and the copy in TCRdb shows in-frame clones only, minus some. The table lists 150,000 to 200,000 clones, around 80% of them singletons. Sequencing input: PBMCs. Every receptor here comes from a woman between 50 and 59 years old in good health and CMV-seropositive.

The chain combines TRBV5-6 with TRBJ1-2; possible D gene TRBD1, 5 bases. The CDR3 spans 14 residues. The ends were cut back, 0 bases at V and 8 bases at J, with 14 bases in the middle. Germline V CDR1 and CDR2: SGHDT, YYEEEE. The CDR3 protein is CASSLASAGGGYTF. For the CDR3, the DNA is TGTGCCAGCAGCTTGGCGTCAGCCGGGGGAGGCTACACCTTC.

This chain connects TRBV27 to TRBJ2-3, with TRBD1 matching 9 bases. CDR1 and CDR2 from the germline V gene are MNHEY and SMNVEV (reference sequence). J gave up 4 bases and V 5 bases, and 13 bases lay outside the gene matches. This CDR3 comprises 17 residues. CDR3 in amino acids: CASSDTGTGLGPDTQYF. The CDR3, as DNA: TGTGCCAGCAGTGACACCGGGACAGGGTTAGGTCCAGATACGCAGTATTTT.

The chain has TRBV7-2 and TRBJ2-1, with 12 bases matching TRBD2. Germline values: CDR1 SGHTA, CDR2 FQGNSA. J was trimmed by 1 base and V by 1 base; bases with no gene match: 8. The CDR3 consists of 19 residues. CDR3 sequence reads: CASSLGLAGGPRSYNEQFF. Written as DNA, the CDR3 is TGTGCCAGCAGCTTAGGGCTAGCGGGGGGGCCTCGGTCCTACAATGAGCAGTTCTTC.

This chain joins TRBV6-1 and TRBJ2-7; 8 nucleotides agree with TRBD1. Germline CDR1 and CDR2: MNHNS and SASEGT. V trimming: 9 bases; J trimming: 3 bases; junction bases outside the gene matches: 4. The CDR3 runs 12 residues. CDR3 DNA: TGTGCCAGTACCGGGACAGGCTACGAGCAGTACTTC. Translated, it gives CASTGTGYEQYF.

The chain carries TRBV5-1 and TRBJ1-1; the match to TRBD1 covers 8 bases. Germline CDR1 SGHRS, CDR2 YFSETQ. Unmatched junction bases numbered 8, after V lost 4 bases and J lost 6 bases. The CDR3 has 14 amino acids. The CDR3 DNA reads as TGCGCCAGCAGCGCGGACAGGGTGTACGCTGAAGCTTTCTTT. Its protein is CASSADRVYAEAFF. Full variable domain (remainder filled in from reference TRBV5-1 and TRBJ1-1): KAGVTQTPRYLIKTRGQQVTLSCSPISGHRSVSWYQQTPGQGLQFLFEYFSETQRNKGNFPGRFSGRQFSNSRSEMNVSTLELGDSALYLCASSADRVYAEAFFGQGTRLTVV.

J is TRBJ1-1 and V is TRBV6-6; D remains unclear. V was clipped by 2 bases and J by 2 bases, with 6 bases between them. This CDR3 has 13 amino acids. The germline V gene encodes CDR1 MNHNY and CDR2 SVGAGI (reference sequence). The CDR3 coding sequence is TGTGCCAGCAGTTACCGGTCAAACACTGAAGCTTTCTTT. This translates into CASSYRSNTEAFF.

J is TRBJ2-1 and V is TRBV27; D is unresolved. V was pared by 4 bases and J by 5 bases, with 9 bases between. The CDR3 runs to 13 residues. Germline V gives CDR1 MNHEY, CDR2 SMNVEV (reference sequence). CDR3 sequence (DNA): TGTGCCAGCAGTTCCAGGTATAACAATGAGCAGTTCTTC. It encodes CASSSRYNNEQFF.

The J gene is TRBJ2-1, the V gene TRBV4-1; D uncertain. With 6 bases removed from V and 5 bases from J, the gap between germline ends came to 8 bases. The germline gives CDR1 MGHRA, CDR2 YSYEKL. This CDR3 is built from 12 residues. The chain's CDR3 is CASSPRDNEQFF. As DNA, the CDR3 is TGCGCCAGCAGTCCCCGGGACAATGAGCAGTTCTTC.

V gene TRBV13 combines with J gene TRBJ2-7; TRBD2 matches at 13 bases. The ends lost 2 bases at V and 2 bases at J; junction bases unmatched: 3. Looked up from germline, CDR1 is PRHDT and CDR2 is FYEKMQ (reference sequence). The CDR3 extends over 16 amino acids. The CDR3 is CASSLTTSGGAYEQYF. For the CDR3, the DNA is TGTGCCAGCAGCTTAACAACTAGCGGGGGGGCCTACGAGCAGTACTTC.

This rearrangement joins TRBV5-6 to TRBJ2-2; TRBD1 matches 9 bases. Per the germline V gene, CDR1 is SGHDT and CDR2 is YYEEEE. V dropped 4 bases and J dropped 2; count of bases not matched to a gene: 3. This CDR3 is built from 15 residues. The CDR3, as DNA: TGTGCCAGCAGCCTCACAGGGGGCAACACCGGGGAGCTGTTTTTT. This sequence encodes CASSLTGGNTGELFF.

The CDR3 spells CASSEWRGTAYEQYF. The CDR3 DNA is TGTGCCAGCAGTGAATGGCGTGGGACAGCCTACGAGCAGTACTTC. V usage is TRBV25-1 and J usage is TRBJ2-7; 7 nucleotides align to TRBD1. The CDR3 contains 15 residues. The V segment lost 1 base and the J segment 2 bases; nucleotides outside the gene matches: 5. CDR1 and CDR2 (germline): MGHDK, SYGVNS.

This rearrangement joins TRBV28 to TRBJ2-1; 9 nucleotides agree with TRBD2. There are 16 residues in the CDR3. Germline V gene data show CDR1 as MDHEN and CDR2 as SYDVKM. V lost 3 bases, J lost 6 bases, and 9 bases stayed unmatched. DNA of the CDR3: TGTGCCAGCAGTTTGGCTCGCGGGAGGGGGAGCAATGAGCAGTTCTTC. It translates to CASSLARGRGSNEQFF.

V and J are TRBV7-9 and TRBJ1-2; TRBD1 matches at 9 bases. CDR1 is SEHNR and CDR2 is FQNEAQ in the germline V gene (reference sequence). J was trimmed by 3 bases and V by 5 bases; bases with no gene match: 16. The CDR3 contains 18 residues. CDR3 sequence reads: CASSPPGGHRGRDYGYTF. CDR3 bases: TGTGCCAGCAGCCCTCCTGGGGGGCACAGGGGGCGGGACTATGGCTACACCTTC.

This clone appeared a few times. The chain carries TRBV28 and TRBJ2-7, with 10 bases lining up with TRBD1. Per the germline V gene, CDR1 is MDHEN and CDR2 is SYDVKM. This CDR3 has 16 residues. The V segment lost 2 bases and the J segment 2 bases; nucleotides outside the gene matches: 6. CDR3 protein: CASSLRLGQGTYEQYF. In DNA, the CDR3 is TGTGCCAGCAGTTTAAGGTTGGGACAGGGGACCTACGAGCAGTACTTC.

This clone was seen a single time. The chain joins TRBV27 to TRBJ2-2; no reliable D call. This CDR3 is built from 14 residues. V was pared by 6 bases and J by 0 bases, with 8 bases between. CDR1 and CDR2 from the germline V gene are MNHEY and SMNVEV (reference sequence). The CDR3 is CASRWAPNTGELFF. The DNA for the CDR3 is TGTGCCAGCAGGTGGGCTCCGAACACCGGGGAGCTGTTTTTT.

This chain uses TRBV7-2 with TRBJ1-1; D is uncertain. Between the trimmed V and J ends, which lost 3 bases and 6 bases, there was a span of 14 bases. CDR3 length equals 14 residues. CDR1 and CDR2 from the germline V gene are SGHTA and FQGNSA. The DNA for the CDR3 is TGTGCCAGCAGCTTGATTTCGGGTCCGGCTGAAGCTTTCTTT. Protein product: CASSLISGPAEAFF.

J is TRBJ1-2 and V is TRBV28; 9 bases agree with TRBD1. Germline assignment: CDR1 MDHEN and CDR2 SYDVKM. The CDR3 extends over 15 amino acids. J gave up 6 bases and V 4 bases, and 9 bases lay outside the gene matches. The CDR3 here is CASSSVWDRDHGYTF. The CDR3 DNA is TGTGCCAGCAGTTCCGTCTGGGACAGGGATCATGGCTACACCTTC.

This clone was counted a few times. The gene calls are TRBV13 and TRBJ2-7; a weak D match, TRBD1 (6 bases). The CDR3 is made up of 14 amino acids. Per the germline V gene, CDR1 is PRHDT and CDR2 is FYEKMQ (reference sequence). The germline V and J ends were trimmed by 4 bases and 7 bases, with 17 bases remaining between them. Here the CDR3 reads CASSSGQSSREQYF. The CDR3 nucleotides are TGTGCCAGCAGCTCTGGACAGTCTTCTAGGGAGCAGTACTTC.

V usage is TRBV5-6 and J usage is TRBJ1-3; maybe TRBD1 (5 bases). Trimming pared 3 bases from V and 0 bases from J, leaving 10 bases between. Germline values: CDR1 SGHDT, CDR2 YYEEEE. This CDR3 is 15 amino acids long. The DNA for the CDR3 is TGTGCCAGCAGCTCCTCAGGGAACTCTGGAAACACCATATATTTT. It encodes CASSSSGNSGNTIYF.

The chain combines TRBV30 with TRBJ1-2, with 9 nucleotides matching TRBD1. After removal of 8 bases from V and 8 bases from J, the junction contained 6 bases not matched to a gene. The CDR3 runs to 11 residues. CDR1 is GTSNPN, CDR2 SVGIG, per germline (reference sequence). Here the CDR3 reads CAQRQGGGYTF. CDR3 nucleotide sequence: TGTGCCCAGAGACAGGGGGGAGGCTACACCTTC. The full variable domain, its missing parts supplied by reference TRBV30 and TRBJ1-2, is SQTIHQWPATLVQPVGSPLSLECTVEGTSNPNLYWYRQAAGRGLQLLFYSVGIGQISSEVPQNLSASRPQDRQFILSSKKLLLSDSGFYLCAQRQGGGYTFGSGTRLTVV.